The present entry profiles one TCR beta chain with its context. This sample was taken from a study of control samples from healthy donors and cancer patients. V was pared by 8 bases and J by 9 bases, with 14 bases between. The CDR3 contains 11 residues. Germline lookup yields CDR1 ENHRY and CDR2 SYGVKD. Repertoires were generated with immunoSEQ multiplex PCR, while TCRdb's copy carries only in-frame clones and drops some. The data hold 90,000 or so clones, with about 86% observed a single time. Material: blood. The chain joins TRBV10-3 to TRBJ2-7; no firm D call. The clonotype comes from a woman between 50 and 59 years old in good health. The chain's CDR3 is CAIGAGLGQYF. CDR3 DNA sequence: TGTGCCATCGGAGCTGGGCTCGGGCAGTACTTC.